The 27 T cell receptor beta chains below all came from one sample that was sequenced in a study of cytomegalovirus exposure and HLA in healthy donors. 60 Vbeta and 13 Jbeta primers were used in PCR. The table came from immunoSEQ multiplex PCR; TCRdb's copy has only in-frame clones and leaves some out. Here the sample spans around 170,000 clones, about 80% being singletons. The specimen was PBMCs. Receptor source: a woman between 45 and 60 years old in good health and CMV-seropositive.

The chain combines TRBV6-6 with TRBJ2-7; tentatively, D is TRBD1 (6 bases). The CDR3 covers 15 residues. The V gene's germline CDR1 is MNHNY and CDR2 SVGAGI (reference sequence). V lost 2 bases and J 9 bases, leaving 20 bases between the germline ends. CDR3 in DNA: TGTGCCAGCAGTTACCTCAGACAGGAGACTACGGGGCAGTACTTC. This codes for CASSYLRQETTGQYF.

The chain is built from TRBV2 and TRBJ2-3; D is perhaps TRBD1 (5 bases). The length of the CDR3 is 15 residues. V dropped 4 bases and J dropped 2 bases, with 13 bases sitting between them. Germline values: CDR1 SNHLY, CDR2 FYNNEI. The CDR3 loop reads CASSGAGINTDTQYF. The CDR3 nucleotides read TGTGCCAGCAGTGGCGCAGGGATAAACACAGATACGCAGTATTTT.

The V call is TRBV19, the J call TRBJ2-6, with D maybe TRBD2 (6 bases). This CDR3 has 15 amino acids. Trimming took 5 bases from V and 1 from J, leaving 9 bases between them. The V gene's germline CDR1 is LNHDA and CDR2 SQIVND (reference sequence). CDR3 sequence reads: CASSYGGSGANVLTF. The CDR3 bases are TGTGCCAGTAGTTACGGGGGATCTGGGGCCAACGTCCTGACTTTC. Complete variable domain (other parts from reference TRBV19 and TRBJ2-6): DGGITQSPKYLFRKEGQNVTLSCEQNLNHDAMYWYRQDPGQGLRLIYYSQIVNDFQKGDIAEGYSVSREKKESFPLTVTSAQKNPTAFYLCASSYGGSGANVLTFGAGSRLTVL.

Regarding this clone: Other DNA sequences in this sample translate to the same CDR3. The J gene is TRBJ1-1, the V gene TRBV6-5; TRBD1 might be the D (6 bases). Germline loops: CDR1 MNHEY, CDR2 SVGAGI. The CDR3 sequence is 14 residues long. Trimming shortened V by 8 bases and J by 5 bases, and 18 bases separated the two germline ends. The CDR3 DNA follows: TGTGCCAGCGGCAGGGGTCTGCTGGGGACTGAAGCTTTCTTT. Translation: CASGRGLLGTEAFF.

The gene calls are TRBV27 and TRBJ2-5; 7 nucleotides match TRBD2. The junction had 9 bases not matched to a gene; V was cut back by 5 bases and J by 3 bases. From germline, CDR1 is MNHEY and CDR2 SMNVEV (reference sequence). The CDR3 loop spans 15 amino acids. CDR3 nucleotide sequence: TGTGCCAGCAGTCAGGTACCGGGACTAAAAGAGACCCAGTACTTC. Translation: CASSQVPGLKETQYF.

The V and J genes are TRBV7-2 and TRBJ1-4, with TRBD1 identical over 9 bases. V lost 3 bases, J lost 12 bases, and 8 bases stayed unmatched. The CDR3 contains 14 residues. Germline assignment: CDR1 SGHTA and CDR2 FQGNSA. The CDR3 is CASSLAGTGLELFF. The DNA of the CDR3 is TGTGCCAGCAGCTTGGCCGGGACAGGGCTGGAACTGTTTTTT.

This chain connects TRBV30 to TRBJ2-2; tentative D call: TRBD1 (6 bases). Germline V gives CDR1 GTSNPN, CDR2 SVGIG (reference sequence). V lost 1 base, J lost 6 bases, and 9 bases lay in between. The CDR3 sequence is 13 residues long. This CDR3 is CAWSGGRAGELFF. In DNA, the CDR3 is TGTGCCTGGAGTGGGGGGCGGGCCGGGGAGCTGTTTTTT.

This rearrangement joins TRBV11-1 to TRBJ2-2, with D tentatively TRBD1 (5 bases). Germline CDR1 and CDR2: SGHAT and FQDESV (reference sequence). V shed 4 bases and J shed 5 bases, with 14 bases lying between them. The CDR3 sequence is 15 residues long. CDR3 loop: CASSSAYSGTGELFF. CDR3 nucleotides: TGTGCCAGCAGCTCCGCTTACTCAGGGACCGGGGAGCTGTTTTTT. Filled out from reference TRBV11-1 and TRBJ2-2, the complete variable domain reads EAEVAQSPRYKITEKSQAVAFWCDPISGHATLYWYRQILGQGPELLVQFQDESVVDDSQLPKDRFSAERLKGVDSTLKIQPAELGDSAMYLCASSSAYSGTGELFFGEGSRLTVL.

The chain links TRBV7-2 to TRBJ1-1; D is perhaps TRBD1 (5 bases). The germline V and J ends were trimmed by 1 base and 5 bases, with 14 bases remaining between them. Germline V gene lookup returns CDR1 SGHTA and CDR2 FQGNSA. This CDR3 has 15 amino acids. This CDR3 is CASSLGTPISTEAFF. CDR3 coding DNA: TGTGCCAGCAGCTTAGGGACACCAATTTCAACTGAAGCTTTCTTT.

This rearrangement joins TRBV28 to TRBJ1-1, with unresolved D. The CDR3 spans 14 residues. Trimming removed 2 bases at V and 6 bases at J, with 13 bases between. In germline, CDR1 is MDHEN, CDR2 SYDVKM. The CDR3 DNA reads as TGTGCCAGCAGTTTAACGGGAGGAGGCGCTGAAGCTTTCTTT. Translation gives CASSLTGGGAEAFF.

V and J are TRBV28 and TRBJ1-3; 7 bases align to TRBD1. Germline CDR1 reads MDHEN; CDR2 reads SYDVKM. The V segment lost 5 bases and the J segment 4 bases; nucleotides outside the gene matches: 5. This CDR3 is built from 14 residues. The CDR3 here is CASSQGGLGNTIYF. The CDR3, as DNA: TGTGCCAGCAGTCAAGGGGGCTTAGGAAACACCATATATTTT.

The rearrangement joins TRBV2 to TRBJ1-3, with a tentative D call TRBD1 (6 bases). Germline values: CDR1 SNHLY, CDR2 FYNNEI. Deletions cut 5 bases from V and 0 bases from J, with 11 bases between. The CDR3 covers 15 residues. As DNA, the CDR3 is TGTGCCAGCAGTCCATTGACAGGCTCTGGAAACACCATATATTTT. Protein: CASSPLTGSGNTIYF.

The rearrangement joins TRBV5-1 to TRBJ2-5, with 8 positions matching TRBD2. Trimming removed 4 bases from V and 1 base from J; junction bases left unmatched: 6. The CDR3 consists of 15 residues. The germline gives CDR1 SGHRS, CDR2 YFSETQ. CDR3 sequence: CASSPGGASQETQYF. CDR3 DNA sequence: TGCGCCAGCAGCCCGGGGGGGGCCTCCCAAGAGACCCAGTACTTC. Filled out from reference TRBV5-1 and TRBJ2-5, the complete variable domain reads KAGVTQTPRYLIKTRGQQVTLSCSPISGHRSVSWYQQTPGQGLQFLFEYFSETQRNKGNFPGRFSGRQFSNSRSEMNVSTLELGDSALYLCASSPGGASQETQYFGPGTRLLVL.

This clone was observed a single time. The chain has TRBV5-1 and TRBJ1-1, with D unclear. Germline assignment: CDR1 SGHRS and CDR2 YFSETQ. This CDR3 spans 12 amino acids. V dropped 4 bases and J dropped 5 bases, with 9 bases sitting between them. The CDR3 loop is CASSLAQTEAFF. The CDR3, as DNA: TGCGCCAGCAGCCTCGCACAGACTGAAGCTTTCTTT. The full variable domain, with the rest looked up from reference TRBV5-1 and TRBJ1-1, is KAGVTQTPRYLIKTRGQQVTLSCSPISGHRSVSWYQQTPGQGLQFLFEYFSETQRNKGNFPGRFSGRQFSNSRSEMNVSTLELGDSALYLCASSLAQTEAFFGQGTRLTVV.

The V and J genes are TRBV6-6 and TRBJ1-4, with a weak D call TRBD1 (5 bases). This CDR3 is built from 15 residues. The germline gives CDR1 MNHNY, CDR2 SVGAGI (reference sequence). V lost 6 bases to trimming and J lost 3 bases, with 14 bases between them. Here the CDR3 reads CASRGGSRSNEKLFF. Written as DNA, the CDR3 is TGTGCCAGCAGGGGGGGGAGTAGGTCTAATGAAAAACTGTTTTTT.

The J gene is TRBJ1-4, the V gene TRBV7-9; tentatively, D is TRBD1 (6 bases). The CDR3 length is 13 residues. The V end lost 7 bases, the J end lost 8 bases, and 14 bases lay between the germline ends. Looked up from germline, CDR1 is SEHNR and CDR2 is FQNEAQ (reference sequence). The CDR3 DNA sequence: TGTGCCAGCACCTCGGACAGCCCGGAAAAACTGTTTTTT. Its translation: CASTSDSPEKLFF.

The CDR3 is CAWQDRSNYGYTF. CDR3 DNA sequence: TGTGCCTGGCAGGACAGGTCAAACTATGGCTACACCTTC. V usage is TRBV30 and J usage is TRBJ1-2, with 7 bases identical to TRBD1. Germline V gives CDR1 GTSNPN, CDR2 SVGIG (reference sequence). The CDR3 has 13 amino acids. V shed 5 bases and J 2 bases; nucleotides not matched to a gene: 5.

The CDR3 sequence: CASSLNRAGGLGGELFF. DNA of the CDR3: TGTGCCAGCAGCTTAAACAGGGCGGGGGGGCTCGGCGGGGAGCTGTTTTTT. This chain connects TRBV7-3 to TRBJ2-2; 9 positions match TRBD2. Germline V gene data show CDR1 as SGHTA and CDR2 as FQGTGA. The CDR3 length is 17 residues. V gave up 1 base and J gave up 7 bases; unmatched junction bases: 10.

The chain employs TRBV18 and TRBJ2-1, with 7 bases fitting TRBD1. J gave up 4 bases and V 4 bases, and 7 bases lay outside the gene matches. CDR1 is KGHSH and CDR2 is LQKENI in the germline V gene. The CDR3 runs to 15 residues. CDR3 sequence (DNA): TGTGCCAGCTCACTTGGACAGGCCAAGTACAATGAGCAGTTCTTC. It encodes CASSLGQAKYNEQFF.

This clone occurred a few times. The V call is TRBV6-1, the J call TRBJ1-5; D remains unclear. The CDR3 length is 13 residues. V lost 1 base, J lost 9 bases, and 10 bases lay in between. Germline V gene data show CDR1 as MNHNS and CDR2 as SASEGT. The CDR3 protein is CASSEGLVRPQHF. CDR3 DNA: TGTGCCAGCAGTGAAGGCCTAGTTCGGCCCCAGCATTTT.

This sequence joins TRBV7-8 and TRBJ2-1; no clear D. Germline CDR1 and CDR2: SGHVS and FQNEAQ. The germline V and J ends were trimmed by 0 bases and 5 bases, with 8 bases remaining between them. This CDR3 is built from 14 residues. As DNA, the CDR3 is TGTGCCAGCAGCTTAGCGCGGTGGCACAATGAGCAGTTCTTC. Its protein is CASSLARWHNEQFF.

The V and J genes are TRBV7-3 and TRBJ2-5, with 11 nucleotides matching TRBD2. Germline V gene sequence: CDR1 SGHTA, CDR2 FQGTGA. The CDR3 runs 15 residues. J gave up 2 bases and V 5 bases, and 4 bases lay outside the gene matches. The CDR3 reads CASSQTSGAQETQYF. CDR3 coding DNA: TGTGCCAGCAGCCAGACTAGCGGGGCGCAAGAGACCCAGTACTTC.

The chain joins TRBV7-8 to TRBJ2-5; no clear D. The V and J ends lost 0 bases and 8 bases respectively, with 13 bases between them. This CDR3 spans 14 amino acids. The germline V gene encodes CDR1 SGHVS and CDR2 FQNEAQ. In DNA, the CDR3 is TGTGCCAGCAGCTTAGCTCTACAGCCTGGCACCCAGTACTTC. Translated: CASSLALQPGTQYF.

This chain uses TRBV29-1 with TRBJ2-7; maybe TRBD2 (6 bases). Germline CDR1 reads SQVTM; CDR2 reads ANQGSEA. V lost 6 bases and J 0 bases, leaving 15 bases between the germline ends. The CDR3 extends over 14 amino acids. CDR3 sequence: CSVKRRESSYEQYF. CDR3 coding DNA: TGCAGCGTAAAACGGAGGGAAAGCTCCTACGAGCAGTACTTC.

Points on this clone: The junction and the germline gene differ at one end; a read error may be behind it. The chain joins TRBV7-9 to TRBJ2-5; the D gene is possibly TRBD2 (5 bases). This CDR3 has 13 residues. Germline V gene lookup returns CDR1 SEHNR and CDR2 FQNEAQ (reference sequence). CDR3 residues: CSSSLEITREQYF. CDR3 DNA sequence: TGTTCCAGCAGCTTGGAGATTACGAGGGAGCAGTACTTC.

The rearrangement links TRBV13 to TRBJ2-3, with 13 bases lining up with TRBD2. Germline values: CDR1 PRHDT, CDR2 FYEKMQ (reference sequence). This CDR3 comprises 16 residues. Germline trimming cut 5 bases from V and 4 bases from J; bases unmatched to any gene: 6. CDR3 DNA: TGTGCCAGCAGCCAGAGACTAGCGGGGGGAGCAGATACGCAGTATTTT. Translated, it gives CASSQRLAGGADTQYF.

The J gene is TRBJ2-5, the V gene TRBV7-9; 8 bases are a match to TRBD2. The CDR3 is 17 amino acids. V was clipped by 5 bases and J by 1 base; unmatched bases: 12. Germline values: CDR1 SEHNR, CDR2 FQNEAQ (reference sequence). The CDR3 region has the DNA TGTGCCAGCAGCCCCAGCGGGGGCGGGGGGCCCCAAGAGACCCAGTACTTC. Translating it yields CASSPSGGGGPQETQYF. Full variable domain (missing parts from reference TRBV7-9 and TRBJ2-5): DTGVSQNPRHKITKRGQNVTFRCDPISEHNRLYWYRQTLGQGPEFLTYFQNEAQLEKSRLLSDRFSAERPKGSFSTLEIQRTEQGDSAMYLCASSPSGGGGPQETQYFGPGTRLLVL.